This T cell receptor beta chain was documented in a study of blood T cell repertoires in COVID-19. Whole-study context: Both acute and convalescent COVID-19 samples were obtained from the United States, Italy and Spain.

As handled by the study authors: Counts of nucleated cells, estimated from reference gene primer amplification, were obtained. The table came from immunoSEQ multiplex PCR; TCRdb's copy has only in-frame clones and leaves some out. The V and J calls and clone size are taken from that table; D and trimming were inferred from the DNA. Of about 230,000 clones in the sample, less than 90% were seen once. Material for sequencing was peripheral blood. The sequence derives from a woman in her seventies with active or convalescent COVID-19.

CDR3 nucleotide sequence: TGTGCCAGCAGTCTTCCCACTGCCTACTCTGGAAACACCATATATTTT. Its translation is CASSLPTAYSGNTIYF. This chain joins TRBV6-2 or TRBV6-3 and TRBJ1-3; D gene uncertain. V was clipped by 5 bases and J by 0 bases, with 14 bases between them. In germline, CDR1 is MNHEY, CDR2 SVGEGT. The CDR3 is made up of 16 amino acids.